The rows below give T cell receptor beta chains drawn from one sample of a study of PD-1 blockade in mismatch repair-deficient tumors. Clones were sequenced by immunoSEQ multiplex PCR, and TCRdb holds only the in-frame ones, with some missing. The data hold about 79,000 clones, with approximately 78% observed a single time. Sequenced material: peripheral blood, taken 44 weeks after starting pembrolizumab. The origin of the receptors is an adult with mismatch repair-deficient cancer. CDR3s leave out the opening cysteine and the closing phenylalanine or tryptophan.

v_gene	j_gene	CDR3aa
TRBV5-6	TRBJ2-7	ASSFKGVTHEQY
TRBV7-9	TRBJ2-1	ASSPRGDYYNEQF
TRBV29-1	TRBJ2-1	SAPWTSGMDEQF
TRBV11-2	TRBJ2-5	ASSSDPQGNLETQY
TRBV29-1	TRBJ2-1	SVYNSKSSYNEQF
TRBV5-1	TRBJ1-5	ASSLDQYQPQH
TRBV5-4	TRBJ2-7	ASSWGGVGEQY
TRBV5-1	TRBJ2-7	ASSEAGTGWYEQY
TRBV4-3	TRBJ1-2	ASSPGSTRGYT
TRBV16	TRBJ1-1	ASHGQGGNQEAF
TRBV7-9	TRBJ1-3	ASSLGRTGSSGNTIY
TRBV6-1	TRBJ1-2	ASSEGGYT
TRBV7-9	TRBJ2-3	ASSPTALGTNTDTQY
TRBV11-3	TRBJ2-2	ASSTSTGGGTGELF
TRBV30	TRBJ1-3	AWSKGGGNTIY
TRBV6-5	.	ASSTRKTGSYEQY
TRBV5-1	TRBJ2-7	ASRPGLAGGYEQY
TRBV9	TRBJ2-5	ASSRLAEETQY
TRBV2	TRBJ1-1	ASSEMGWTGVNTEAF
TRBV11-1	TRBJ1-3	ASSSTWRGGDTIY
TRBV11-2	TRBJ1-2	ASSLRTDYGYT
TRBV19	TRBJ1-1	ASSMDRGKRGTEAF
TRBV7-2	TRBJ1-2	ASSLGLVRNYGYT
TRBV27	TRBJ1-2	ASKMRLGGTFSGGYT
TRBV7-9	TRBJ1-1	ASSLEQGCF
TRBV7-3	TRBJ2-3	ASSHDYTDTQY
TRBV7-8	TRBJ2-3	ASRRLAEFTDTQY
TRBV5-1	TRBJ2-7	ASSLGVQGNYEQY
TRBV19	TRBJ2-2	ASSLGSGLDTGELF
TRBV30	TRBJ1-4	AGGEAGTGVEEKLF
TRBV12-2	TRBJ2-3	ASRLAVDSSADTQY
TRBV7-9	TRBJ2-3	ASSWDRGPDTQY
TRBV30	TRBJ2-7	AWVRDRGAYEQY
TRBV11-2	TRBJ2-1	ASSLDWSATNEQF
TRBV5-4	TRBJ1-3	ASSLPSASGNTIY
TRBV6-1	TRBJ1-1	ASSEIYVRGGKNTEAF
TRBV6-4	TRBJ2-3	ASSREGGDTQY
TRBV23-1	TRBJ2-4	ASSQSVDGRNIQY
TRBV18	TRBJ2-2	ASSPSGQRNTGELF
TRBV9	TRBJ2-1	ASSTTTTSYNEQF
TRBV14	TRBJ2-5	ASSRNTAEEYQETQY
TRBV7-9	TRBJ2-5	ASSLLAGHQETQY
TRBV11-3	TRBJ2-1	ASSLDWGNEQF
TRBV28	TRBJ1-1	ATFPRVNTEAF
TRBV4-1	TRBJ1-2	ASSQQGGYGYT
TRBV21-1	TRBJ1-1	ASSKALPVAGSETEAF
TRBV19	TRBJ2-2	ASRERLANTGELF
TRBV7-8	TRBJ1-1	ASSLGQGAYTEAF
TRBV19	TRBJ2-7	ASSASGLLYEQY
TRBV28	TRBJ2-2	ASSLLGSGVRLF
TRBV7-8	TRBJ2-5	ASSLRGGEETQY
TRBV6-5	TRBJ1-2	ASTLRDSNYGYT